This T cell receptor beta chain was sequenced in a study of T cells in Graves' hyperthyroidism and ophthalmopathy. Across the study: Peripheral blood collection took place at initial diagnosis, before any treatment.

Uncontrolled infection, other autoimmune disease, pregnancy or lactation disqualified patients from enrolment. Trimming took off 0 bases at V and 2 bases at J, with 11 bases between the two ends. Germline values: CDR1 MNHEY, CDR2 SVGEGT. The CDR3 is 15 residues long. This clonotype was recorded at least ten times. Amplification of TCR beta CDR3 regions was performed using RNA transcripts as template. TCR CDR3 underwent first-round RT-PCR with the HTBI primer set. TCRdb re-called the multiplex PCR reads through MiXCR, storing one row per CDR3 protein. Counted here are fewer than 400,000 distinct CDR3 sequences, over 13% occurring once; the ten biggest clones make up around 27%.

The TCR originated in a man aged 45-60 years with Graves' ophthalmopathy. This chain joins TRBV6-2 or TRBV6-3 and TRBJ2-7; possibly TRBD2 for D (6 bases). Material: blood. The CDR3 protein is CASSYSSGQPYEQYF. Written as DNA, the CDR3 is TGTGCCAGCAGTTACTCAAGCGGGCAGCCCTACGAGCAGTACTTC.